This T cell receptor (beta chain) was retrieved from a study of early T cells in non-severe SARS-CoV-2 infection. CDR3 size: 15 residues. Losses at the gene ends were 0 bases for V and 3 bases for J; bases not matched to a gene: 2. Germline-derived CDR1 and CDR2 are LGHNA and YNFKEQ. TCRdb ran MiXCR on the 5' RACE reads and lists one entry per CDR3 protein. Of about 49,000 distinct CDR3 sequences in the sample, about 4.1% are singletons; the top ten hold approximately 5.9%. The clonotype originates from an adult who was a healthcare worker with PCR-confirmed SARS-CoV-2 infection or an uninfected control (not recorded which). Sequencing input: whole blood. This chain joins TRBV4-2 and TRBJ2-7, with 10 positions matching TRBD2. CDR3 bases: TGTGCCAGCAGCCAAGAAGCGGGGGGGCTCTACGAGCAGTACTTC. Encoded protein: CASSQEAGGLYEQYF.